The 17 T cell receptor beta chains below come from one sample, sequenced in a study of PD-L1 blockade in urothelial cancer (dated by TCRdb to 2016 to 2017). The method was the immunoSEQ multiplex PCR assay. TCRdb mirrors the immuneACCESS table, restricted to in-frame sequences. Some clones are absent from its copies; in checked studies, under half trace to an unresolved V gene, and the reason for the others is unknown. In all, the sample holds fewer than 50,000 clones, and about 85% of those were seen once. 7.5% to 8.5% of the sample rests with the top ten. Material: PBMCs, obtained around atezolizumab (anti-PD-L1) treatment. The receptors here all came from a man aged 60 to 75 with urothelial cancer.

This chain uses TRBV30 with TRBJ1-1, with TRBD1 as a possible D gene (6 bases). Between the trimmed V and J ends, which lost 0 bases and 10 bases, there was a span of 18 bases. Germline V lookup: CDR1 GTSNPN, CDR2 SVGIG (reference sequence). The CDR3 runs 14 residues. The CDR3 DNA follows: TGTGCCTGGAGTGTGCGGCAGGGGAATCTTCGAGCTTTCTTT. Its translation is CAWSVRQGNLRAFF.

This clone was seen a handful of times. V is TRBV7-8 and J is TRBJ2-7; 7 nucleotides align to TRBD2. Germline CDR1 SGHVS, CDR2 FQNEAQ. The CDR3 consists of 17 residues. J gave up 5 bases and V 5 bases, and 18 bases lay outside the gene matches. CDR3 DNA: TGTGCCAGCAGCCCGAGGAACGGACTAGTGAAAGTCGACGAGCAGTACTTC. This gives the protein CASSPRNGLVKVDEQYF.

The chain links TRBV2 to TRBJ2-5, with unresolved D. V was trimmed by 2 bases and J by 4 bases, leaving 8 bases between them. The CDR3 sequence is 13 residues long. Germline assignment: CDR1 SNHLY and CDR2 FYNNEI. The DNA for the CDR3 is TGTGCCAGCAGTGAACAGCGCGGAGAGACCCAGTACTTC. Protein: CASSEQRGETQYF.

The rearrangement links TRBV4-1 to TRBJ1-2; a possible D gene is TRBD1 (5 bases). The CDR3 spans 13 residues. CDR1 MGHRA and CDR2 YSYEKL come from the germline V gene. Trimming shortened V by 1 base and J by 6 bases, and 9 bases separated the two germline ends. The CDR3 reads CASSQVVGDGYTF. The CDR3 DNA reads TGCGCCAGCAGCCAAGTAGTAGGGGATGGCTACACCTTC.

V usage is TRBV7-6 and J usage is TRBJ2-2; 10 nucleotides line up with TRBD1. This CDR3 has 16 amino acids. Germline CDR1 is SGHVS and CDR2 is FNYEAQ. V gave up 6 bases and J gave up 6 bases; unmatched junction bases: 10. The CDR3 is CASSPPTGGLAGELFF. The CDR3 DNA is TGTGCCAGCAGTCCTCCGACAGGGGGCTTGGCCGGGGAGCTGTTTTTT.

This chain uses TRBV6-1 with TRBJ2-7, with 12 bases that match TRBD2. The CDR3 has 14 amino acids. Germline trimming cut 6 bases from V and 2 bases from J; bases unmatched to any gene: 2. The germline gives CDR1 MNHNS, CDR2 SASEGT. CDR3 DNA: TGTGCCAGCAGGGCTAGCGGGGGGGCCTACGAGCAGTACTTC. Its protein product is CASRASGGAYEQYF.

The chain employs TRBV7-9 and TRBJ2-1, with D possibly matching TRBD1 (6 bases). This CDR3 has 15 residues. Trimming removed 4 bases at V and 0 bases at J, with 10 bases between. Germline V gives CDR1 SEHNR, CDR2 FQNEAQ (reference sequence). This chain's CDR3 is CASSYRDHSYNEQFF. The CDR3, as DNA: TGTGCCAGCAGCTACAGGGACCACTCCTACAATGAGCAGTTCTTC.

The rearrangement joins TRBV10-3 to TRBJ2-7; the match to TRBD1 covers 8 bases. Germline trimming cut 0 bases from V and 2 bases from J; bases unmatched to any gene: 0. The V gene's germline CDR1 is ENHRY and CDR2 SYGVKD. The CDR3 has 14 residues. The DNA for the CDR3 is TGTGCCATCAGTGAGTCGACAGGGGCCTACGAGCAGTACTTC. Translated, it gives CAISESTGAYEQYF.

This clone came up once. This chain uses TRBV6-6 with TRBJ2-4; 8 bases align to TRBD1. After removal of 6 bases from V and 7 bases from J, the junction contained 11 bases not matched to a gene. This CDR3 contains 15 residues. Germline assignment: CDR1 MNHNY and CDR2 SVGAGI (reference sequence). CDR3 loop: CASSVFRGRENIQYF. CDR3 coding DNA: TGTGCCAGCAGCGTCTTCAGGGGGCGCGAGAACATTCAGTACTTC.

The chain joins TRBV5-1 to TRBJ2-3, with a tentative D call TRBD2 (6 bases). Trimming shortened V by 8 bases and J by 5 bases, and 24 bases separated the two germline ends. The CDR3 length is 16 residues. From germline, CDR1 is SGHRS and CDR2 YFSETQ. CDR3 residues: CASVIGDSWGLDTQYF. The CDR3 nucleotides read TGCGCCAGTGTCATAGGGGACTCCTGGGGCCTAGATACGCAGTATTTT. Variable domain in full (rest from reference TRBV5-1 and TRBJ2-3): KAGVTQTPRYLIKTRGQQVTLSCSPISGHRSVSWYQQTPGQGLQFLFEYFSETQRNKGNFPGRFSGRQFSNSRSEMNVSTLELGDSALYLCASVIGDSWGLDTQYFGPGTRLTVL.

This chain connects TRBV5-4 to TRBJ1-2; 7 bases align to TRBD1. Germline V gives CDR1 SGHNT, CDR2 YYREEE (reference sequence). This CDR3 is built from 15 residues. V was clipped by 4 bases and J by 8 bases; unmatched bases: 14. CDR3 bases: TGTGCCAGCAGCCAAACAGGGGTTGGTACGTACGGCTACACCTTC. Protein sequence: CASSQTGVGTYGYTF.

J is TRBJ2-7 and V is TRBV9, with D perhaps TRBD1 (6 bases). Germline CDR1 reads SGDLS; CDR2 reads YYNGEE. The CDR3 has 15 residues. With 0 bases removed from V and 0 bases from J, the gap between germline ends came to 10 bases. CDR3 bases: TGTGCCAGCAGCGTAGCAGAGGGGGACTCCTACGAGCAGTACTTC. Translating it yields CASSVAEGDSYEQYF. Filled out from reference TRBV9 and TRBJ2-7, the complete variable domain reads DSGVTQTPKHLITATGQRVTLRCSPRSGDLSVYWYQQSLDQGLQFLIQYYNGEERAKGNILERFSAQQFPDLHSELNLSSLELGDSALYFCASSVAEGDSYEQYFGPGTRLTVT.

J is TRBJ1-3 and V is TRBV18; 7 nucleotides line up with TRBD1. The ends lost 1 base at V and 5 bases at J; junction bases unmatched: 8. CDR1 is KGHSH and CDR2 is LQKENI in the germline V gene. CDR3 length: 16 residues. CDR3 region: CASSPRVTGERNTIYF. The CDR3 bases are TGTGCCAGCTCACCACGGGTAACAGGGGAGAGAAACACCATATATTTT.

V and J are TRBV28 and TRBJ1-1; possibly TRBD1 for D (5 bases). Per the germline V gene, CDR1 is MDHEN and CDR2 is SYDVKM. CDR3 size: 13 residues. V lost 5 bases, J lost 2 bases, and 9 bases lay in between. CDR3 protein: CASSPGQNTEAFF. In DNA form, the CDR3 reads TGTGCCAGCAGTCCCGGACAAAACACTGAAGCTTTCTTT. Together with reference TRBV28 and TRBJ1-1, the CDR3 gives the full variable domain: DVKVTQSSRYLVKRTGEKVFLECVQDMDHENMFWYRQDPGLGLRLIYFSYDVKMKEKGDIPEGYSVSREKKERFSLILESASTNQTSMYLCASSPGQNTEAFFGQGTRLTVV.

The chain links TRBV19 to TRBJ2-1, with a tentative D call TRBD1 (6 bases). This CDR3 has 15 amino acids. Germline CDR1 is LNHDA and CDR2 is SQIVND (reference sequence). V was clipped by 4 bases and J by 5 bases, with 15 bases between them. Here the CDR3 DNA reads TGTGCCAGTAGTAAGGCGTCAGGGGACAACAATGAGCAGTTCTTC. Residues: CASSKASGDNNEQFF.

The rearrangement uses TRBV7-2 and TRBJ2-7; tentatively, D is TRBD2 (6 bases). CDR1 is SGHTA, CDR2 FQGNSA, per germline. CDR3 size: 14 residues. Between the trimmed V and J ends, which lost 1 base and 1 base, there was a span of 8 bases. This chain's CDR3 is CASSLVEGSYEQYF. The CDR3 nucleotides read TGTGCCAGCAGCTTAGTGGAGGGTTCCTACGAGCAGTACTTC. The full variable domain, in which reference TRBV7-2 and TRBJ2-7 provide the parts outside the CDR3, is GAGVSQSPSNKVTEKGKDVELRCDPISGHTALYWYRQSLGQGLEFLIYFQGNSAPDKSGLPSDRFSAERTGGSVSTLTIQRTQQEDSAVYLCASSLVEGSYEQYFGPGTRLTVT.

The J gene is TRBJ1-2, the V gene TRBV7-8; unclear D gene. Germline V gene lookup returns CDR1 SGHVS and CDR2 FQNEAQ. The CDR3 has 14 residues. With 0 bases removed from V and 4 bases from J, the gap between germline ends came to 9 bases. CDR3 nucleotides: TGTGCCAGCAGCTTAGCGTTAGGAGGCTATGGCTACACCTTC. This gives the protein CASSLALGGYGYTF.